These 19 T cell receptor beta chains were all obtained from the same sample, sequenced in a study of OX40 agonist ivuxolimab in advanced cancers. Sequenced by immunoSEQ multiplex PCR; TCRdb stores in-frame clones only, minus some. The sample has about 52,000 clones; 85% to 95% are singletons. Sequenced here: CD4+ or CD8+ T cells sorted from blood, sampled in a trial of the OX40 agonist ivuxolimab. These TCRs come from an adult with an advanced solid tumor such as melanoma, head and neck, liver or kidney cancer.

This clone has a single count. The V and J genes are TRBV6-5 and TRBJ2-2, with TRBD1 as a possible D gene (5 bases). V dropped 7 bases and J dropped 1 base, with 13 bases sitting between them. Germline V gives CDR1 MNHEY, CDR2 SVGAGI. The CDR3 runs 15 residues. The chain's CDR3 is CASTHLTGNTGELFF. CDR3 coding DNA: TGTGCCAGCACGCACCTTACAGGGAACACCGGGGAGCTGTTTTTT.

The chain recombines TRBV9 with TRBJ1-3; D call uncertain. Germline V gene data show CDR1 as SGDLS and CDR2 as YYNGEE. The CDR3 is 14 amino acids. Trimming left V 0 bases short and J 0 bases short, with 4 bases between. The CDR3: CASSVGSSGNTIYF. The CDR3 DNA follows: TGTGCCAGCAGCGTAGGGAGCTCTGGAAACACCATATATTTT. Variable domain in full (rest from reference TRBV9 and TRBJ1-3): DSGVTQTPKHLITATGQRVTLRCSPRSGDLSVYWYQQSLDQGLQFLIQYYNGEERAKGNILERFSAQQFPDLHSELNLSSLELGDSALYFCASSVGSSGNTIYFGEGSWLTVV.

The chain carries TRBV10-2 and TRBJ2-1, with no clear D. The CDR3 runs to 16 residues. With 0 bases removed from V and 5 bases from J, the gap between germline ends came to 14 bases. Looked up from germline, CDR1 is WSHSY and CDR2 is SAAADI. CDR3 region: CASSESLWRQHNEQFF. The CDR3 nucleotides read TGCGCCAGCAGTGAGTCTCTTTGGCGACAACACAATGAGCAGTTCTTC.

The rearrangement links TRBV27 to TRBJ2-7; 9 nucleotides line up with TRBD1. The length of the CDR3 is 16 residues. The germline CDR1 and CDR2 sequences are MNHEY and SMNVEV (reference sequence). V gave up 8 bases and J gave up 9 bases; unmatched junction bases: 20. The chain's CDR3 is CASAVSSSGQGRVQYF. CDR3 bases: TGTGCCAGCGCCGTTTCCTCTTCGGGACAGGGTAGGGTGCAGTACTTC.

This clone was detected once. The chain recombines TRBV19 with TRBJ1-2; 7 bases match TRBD1. J gave up 3 bases and V 5 bases, and 6 bases lay outside the gene matches. The length of the CDR3 is 14 residues. The V gene's germline CDR1 is LNHDA and CDR2 SQIVND (reference sequence). The DNA for the CDR3 is TGTGCCAGTAGTCCCCAGGGGGGATACTATGGCTACACCTTC. Residues: CASSPQGGYYGYTF.

The genes are TRBV11-2 and TRBJ2-5, with D perhaps matching TRBD2 (5 bases). The germline CDR1 and CDR2 sequences are SGHAT and FQNNGV. V shed 5 bases and J shed 2 bases, with 12 bases lying between them. This CDR3 has 14 residues. CDR3 coding DNA: TGTGCCAGCAGCCCCCGGACGGGACAAGAGACCCAGTACTTC. It translates to CASSPRTGQETQYF. Combining the CDR3 with reference TRBV11-2 and TRBJ2-5 gives the whole variable domain EAGVAQSPRYKIIEKRQSVAFWCNPISGHATLYWYQQILGQGPKLLIQFQNNGVVDDSQLPKDRFSAERLKGVDSTLKIQPAKLEDSAVYLCASSPRTGQETQYFGPGTRLLVL.

The J gene is TRBJ1-5, the V gene TRBV30; D is uncertain. The CDR3 length is 14 residues. V was clipped by 1 base and J by 1 base, with 8 bases between them. Germline-derived CDR1 and CDR2 are GTSNPN and SVGIG (reference sequence). The CDR3 nucleotides read TGTGCCTGGAGTGCCCTCTGGAGCAATCAGCCCCAGCATTTT. It is translated as CAWSALWSNQPQHF.

The J gene is TRBJ1-1, the V gene TRBV9; D remains ambiguous. From germline, CDR1 is SGDLS and CDR2 YYNGEE. The CDR3 has 13 residues. Trimming pared 5 bases from V and 4 bases from J, leaving 12 bases between. The chain's CDR3 is CASRYLDGTEAFF. In nucleotides, the CDR3 is TGTGCCAGCAGATATCTAGATGGCACTGAAGCTTTCTTT.

V usage is TRBV5-6 and J usage is TRBJ1-5, with a possible D match to TRBD1 (5 bases). Trimming removed 3 bases from V and 7 bases from J, with 11 bases in between. The CDR3 covers 13 residues. Germline V gene data show CDR1 as SGHDT and CDR2 as YYEEEE. In DNA form, the CDR3 reads TGTGCCAGCAGCTCGCAGGGTATGCAGCCCCAGCATTTT. Its translation: CASSSQGMQPQHF.

Relative to its sample, this clone is medium-sized. The rearrangement uses TRBV7-9 and TRBJ1-2; tentatively, D is TRBD1 (5 bases). V lost 4 bases and J lost 8, with 17 bases in between. The length of the CDR3 is 14 residues. The germline V gene encodes CDR1 SEHNR and CDR2 FQNEAQ (reference sequence). The CDR3 bases are TGTGCCAGCAGCTCCGGGGCCGATTACCAAGGCTACACCTTC. This gives the protein CASSSGADYQGYTF.

This chain joins TRBV7-9 and TRBJ2-5; 7 bases are shared with TRBD2. With V trimmed by 0 bases and J by 2 bases, 0 bases remained unmatched. CDR3 length: 14 residues. Per germline, CDR1 SEHNR and CDR2 FQNEAQ (reference sequence). The CDR3 spells CASSLAGGQETQYF. The CDR3 DNA reads as TGTGCCAGCAGCTTAGCGGGAGGGCAAGAGACCCAGTACTTC.

J is TRBJ2-2 and V is TRBV13; TRBD1 aligns across 8 bases. The CDR3 sequence is 16 residues long. CDR1 is PRHDT and CDR2 is FYEKMQ in the germline V gene (reference sequence). Germline trimming cut 3 bases from V and 0 bases from J; bases unmatched to any gene: 3. CDR3 residues: CASSFPGQANTGELFF. The CDR3 coding sequence is TGTGCCAGCAGCTTTCCGGGACAGGCGAACACCGGGGAGCTGTTTTTT. Using reference TRBV13 and TRBJ2-2 for the parts outside the CDR3, the full variable domain is AAGVIQSPRHLIKEKRETATLKCYPIPRHDTVYWYQQGPGQDPQFLISFYEKMQSDKGSIPDRFSAQQFSDYHSELNMSSLELGDSALYFCASSFPGQANTGELFFGEGSRLTVL.

The rearrangement links TRBV28 to TRBJ2-7, with TRBD2 matching 9 bases. Germline V CDR1 and CDR2: MDHEN, SYDVKM. Germline trimming cut 2 bases from V and 0 bases from J; bases unmatched to any gene: 5. The CDR3 is 16 residues long. This CDR3 reads CASSLTRTSASYEQYF. The CDR3 bases are TGTGCCAGCAGTTTAACTCGGACTAGCGCCTCCTACGAGCAGTACTTC.

The V call is TRBV7-8, the J call TRBJ2-5; D possibly corresponds to TRBD2 (6 bases). With 1 base removed from V and 6 bases from J, the gap between germline ends came to 18 bases. The CDR3 is 16 residues long. Germline lookup yields CDR1 SGHVS and CDR2 FQNEAQ. For the CDR3, the DNA is TGTGCCAGCAGCTTAGAGTTGGGGGGACCTCAGCAGACCCAGTACTTC. The encoded protein is CASSLELGGPQQTQYF.

The CDR3 protein is CASQPTVSYNEQFF. DNA of the CDR3: TGTGCCAGCCAACCGACAGTCAGCTACAATGAGCAGTTCTTC. The chain joins TRBV6-1 to TRBJ2-1, with D possibly being TRBD1 (5 bases). This CDR3 is built from 14 residues. CDR1 is MNHNS and CDR2 is SASEGT in the germline V gene. V was trimmed by 8 bases and J by 3 bases, leaving 14 bases between them.

The chain carries TRBV7-9 and TRBJ2-2; no reliable D call. Germline CDR1 is SEHNR and CDR2 is FQNEAQ (reference sequence). CDR3 length equals 11 residues. Deletions cut 1 base from V and 8 bases from J, with 2 bases between. As DNA, the CDR3 is TGTGCCAGCAGCTTAGATGGGGAGCTGTTTTTT. Its protein is CASSLDGELFF.

The gene calls are TRBV9 and TRBJ1-4; TRBD1 might be the D (5 bases). Trimming removed 3 bases from V and 7 bases from J, with 13 bases in between. Germline V gene lookup returns CDR1 SGDLS and CDR2 YYNGEE. This CDR3 spans 14 amino acids. The CDR3 nucleotides read TGTGCCAGCAGCGAGGGCGGGGGTGGTGAAAAACTGTTTTTT. Protein: CASSEGGGGEKLFF.

The rearrangement links TRBV7-9 to TRBJ1-5, with D unclear. CDR3 size: 12 residues. From germline, CDR1 is SEHNR and CDR2 FQNEAQ (reference sequence). Trimming took off 5 bases at V and 9 bases at J, with 11 bases between the two ends. CDR3 in DNA: TGTGCCAGCAGCCTAGATCAAAGGCCCCAGCATTTT. Amino acids: CASSLDQRPQHF.

The chain employs TRBV5-6 and TRBJ2-7; D possibly uses TRBD1 or TRBD2 (5 bases each). V lost 4 bases and J lost 2, with 10 bases in between. Germline CDR1 reads SGHDT; CDR2 reads YYEEEE. The CDR3 has 13 residues. CDR3 sequence reads: CASSPGTAYEQYF. The CDR3 DNA is TGTGCCAGCAGCCCGGGGACCGCCTACGAGCAGTACTTC. The full variable domain, in which reference TRBV5-6 and TRBJ2-7 provide the parts outside the CDR3, is DAGVTQSPTHLIKTRGQQVTLRCSPKSGHDTVSWYQQALGQGPQFIFQYYEEEERQRGNFPDRFSGHQFPNYSSELNVNALLLGDSALYLCASSPGTAYEQYFGPGTRLTVT.